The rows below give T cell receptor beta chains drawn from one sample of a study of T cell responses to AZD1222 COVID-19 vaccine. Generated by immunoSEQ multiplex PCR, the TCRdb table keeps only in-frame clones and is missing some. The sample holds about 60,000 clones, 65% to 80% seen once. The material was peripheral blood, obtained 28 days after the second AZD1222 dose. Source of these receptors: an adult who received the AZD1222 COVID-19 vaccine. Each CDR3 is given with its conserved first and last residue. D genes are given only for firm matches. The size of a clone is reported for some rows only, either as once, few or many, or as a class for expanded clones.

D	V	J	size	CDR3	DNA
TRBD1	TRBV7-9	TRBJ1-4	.	CAGSPSPIHRGGEKLFF	TGTGCCGGATCACCCTCTCCCATCCACAGGGGGGGAGAAAAACTGTTTTTT
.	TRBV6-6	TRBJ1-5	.	CASSQQPQHF	TGTGCCAGTTCACAGCAGCCCCAGCATTTT
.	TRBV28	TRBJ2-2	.	CASERGFEGELFF	TGTGCCAGCGAGAGGGGTTTTGAGGGGGAGCTGTTTTTT
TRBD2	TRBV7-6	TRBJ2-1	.	CASSLGSGDNEQFF	TGTGCCAGCAGCTTAGGTAGCGGGGACAATGAGCAGTTCTTC
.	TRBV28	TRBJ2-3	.	CASRRPPGRTDTQYF	TGTGCCAGCAGAAGACCCCCGGGACGCACAGATACGCAGTATTTT
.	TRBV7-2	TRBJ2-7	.	CASSLDTGPYEQYF	TGTGCCAGCAGCTTAGACACAGGACCCTACGAGCAGTACTTC
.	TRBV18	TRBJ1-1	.	CASSEDRLNTEAFF	TGTGCCAGCTCAGAAGACAGATTGAACACTGAAGCTTTCTTT
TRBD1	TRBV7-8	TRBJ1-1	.	CASSLVETGAEAFF	TGTGCCAGCAGCTTAGTCGAAACAGGGGCTGAAGCTTTCTTT
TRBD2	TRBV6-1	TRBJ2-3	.	CASSETSGGADTQYF	TGTGCCAGCAGTGAAACTAGCGGGGGGGCAGATACGCAGTATTTT
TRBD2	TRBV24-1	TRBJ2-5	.	CATGRTSGGPETQYF	TGTGCCACCGGAAGGACTAGCGGGGGTCCGGAGACCCAGTACTTC
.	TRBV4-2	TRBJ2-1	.	CASSQDGKRAGEQFF	TGTGCCAGCAGCCAAGATGGGAAAAGGGCGGGTGAGCAGTTCTTC
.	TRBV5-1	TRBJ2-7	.	CASSLAENVGEQYF	TGCGCCAGCAGCTTGGCCGAGAACGTGGGCGAGCAGTACTTC
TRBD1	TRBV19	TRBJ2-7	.	CATRGQGLYEQYF	TGTGCCACCCGGGGACAGGGCCTCTACGAGCAGTACTTC
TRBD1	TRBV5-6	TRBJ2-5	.	CASSIGTGSQETQYF	TGTGCCAGCAGCATCGGGACAGGGTCCCAAGAGACCCAGTACTTC
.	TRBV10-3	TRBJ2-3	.	CAISDGAGSTDTQYF	TGTGCCATCAGTGACGGGGCGGGGAGCACAGATACGCAGTATTTT
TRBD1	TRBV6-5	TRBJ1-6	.	CASTYRDSGSPLHF	TGTGCCAGCACCTACAGGGACAGTGGGTCACCCCTCCACTTT
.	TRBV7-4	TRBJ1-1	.	CASTVCAFF	TGTGCCTCGACAGTCTGCGCTTTCTTT
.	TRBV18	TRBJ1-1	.	CASSPEGLGNTEAFF	TGTGCCAGCTCACCAGAGGGGCTAGGAAACACTGAAGCTTTCTTT
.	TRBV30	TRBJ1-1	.	CAWSPMNTEAFF	TGTGCCTGGTCCCCGATGAACACTGAAGCTTTCTTT
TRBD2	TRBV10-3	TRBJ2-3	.	CAISEGSGGPFGTDTQYF	TGTGCCATCAGTGAGGGAAGCGGGGGGCCCTTTGGCACAGATACGCAGTATTTT
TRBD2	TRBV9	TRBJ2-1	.	CASSAPTSGGATYNEQFF	TGTGCCAGCAGCGCGCCGACTAGCGGGGGGGCCACCTACAATGAGCAGTTCTTC
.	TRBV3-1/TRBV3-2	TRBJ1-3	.	CASSPTAPSSGNTIYF	TGTGCCAGCAGCCCGACTGCGCCAAGCTCTGGAAACACCATATATTTT
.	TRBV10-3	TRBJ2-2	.	CAIRHSGGNTGELFF	TGTGCCATCAGACACTCTGGGGGGAACACCGGGGAGCTGTTTTTT
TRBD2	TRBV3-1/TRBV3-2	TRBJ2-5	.	CASSHPGLDQETQYF	TGTGCCAGCAGCCATCCCGGACTAGATCAAGAGACCCAGTACTTC
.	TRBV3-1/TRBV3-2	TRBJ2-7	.	CASSPFRAGSSYEQYF	TGTGCCAGCAGCCCATTTAGGGCGGGGAGCTCCTACGAGCAGTACTTC
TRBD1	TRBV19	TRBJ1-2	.	CASSTHRGTGDGYTF	TGTGCCAGTAGTACCCACCGCGGGACAGGCGATGGCTACACCTTC
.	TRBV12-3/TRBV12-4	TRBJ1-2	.	CASSLAQIYGYTF	TGTGCCAGCAGTTTGGCACAGATCTATGGCTACACCTTC
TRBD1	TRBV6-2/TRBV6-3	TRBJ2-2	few	CASSWTGQGNLGELFF	TGTGCCAGCAGTTGGACGGGACAGGGAAATCTCGGGGAGCTGTTTTTT
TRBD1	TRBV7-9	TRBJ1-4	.	CASSPQRGQGVLFLEKLFF	TGTGCCAGCAGCCCTCAGAGGGGGCAGGGGGTGTTGTTTCTTGAAAAACTGTTTTTT
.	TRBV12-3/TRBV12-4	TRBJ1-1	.	CASSLRGDTEAFF	TGTGCCAGCAGTTTAAGGGGGGACACTGAAGCTTTCTTT
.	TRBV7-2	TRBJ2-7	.	CASSSSPYEQYF	TGTGCCAGCAGCTCGTCACCCTACGAGCAGTACTTC
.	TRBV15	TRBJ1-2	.	CATSRDGQPNYGYTF	TGTGCCACCAGCAGAGATGGACAGCCTAACTATGGCTACACCTTC
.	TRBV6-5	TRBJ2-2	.	CASSYGRGGPPGELFF	TGTGCCAGCAGTTACGGAAGGGGGGGGCCTCCCGGGGAGCTGTTTTTT
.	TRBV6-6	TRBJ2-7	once	CASSYDGRTYEQYF	TGTGCCAGCAGTTACGATGGCAGAACCTACGAGCAGTACTTC
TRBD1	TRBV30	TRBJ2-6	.	CAWSQPRDRGTGANVLTF	TGTGCCTGGAGCCAGCCAAGGGACAGGGGGACTGGGGCCAACGTCCTGACTTTC
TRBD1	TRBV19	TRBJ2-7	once	CASSQALGTDYYEQYF	TGTGCCAGTAGTCAAGCCTTAGGGACAGACTACTACGAGCAGTACTTC
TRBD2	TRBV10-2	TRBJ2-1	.	CASRTGGVEGYNEQFF	TGCGCCAGCAGGACCGGGGGGGTGGAAGGGTACAATGAGCAGTTCTTC
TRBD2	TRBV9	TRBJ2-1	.	CASTVAGASSYNEQFF	TGTGCCAGCACCGTAGCGGGGGCCAGCTCCTACAATGAGCAGTTCTTC
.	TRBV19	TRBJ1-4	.	CASSRGRAGVDEKLFF	TGTGCCAGTAGCCGTGGGAGGGCTGGAGTGGATGAAAAACTGTTTTTT
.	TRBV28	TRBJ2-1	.	CASSLLIGYNEQFF	TGTGCCAGCAGTTTACTTATCGGTTACAATGAGCAGTTCTTC
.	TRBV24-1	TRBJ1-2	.	CATSERDYGYTF	TGTGCCACCAGTGAGAGGGACTATGGCTACACCTTC
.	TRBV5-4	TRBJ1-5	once	CASSTGPAGGGNQPQHF	TGTGCCAGCAGCACCGGACCAGCGGGGGGCGGCAATCAGCCCCAGCATTTT
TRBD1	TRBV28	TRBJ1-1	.	CASSPTSGQGGTEAFF	TGTGCCAGCAGCCCAACATCAGGACAGGGGGGAACTGAAGCTTTCTTT
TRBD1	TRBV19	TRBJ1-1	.	CASSINGDRSEAFF	TGTGCCAGTAGTATTAATGGGGACAGATCTGAAGCTTTCTTT
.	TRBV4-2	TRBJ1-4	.	CASSQDGIQGGATNEKLFF	TGTGCCAGCAGCCAAGATGGCATACAGGGAGGGGCAACTAATGAAAAACTGTTTTTT
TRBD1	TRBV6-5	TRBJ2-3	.	CASSKTGGSGDTQYF	TGTGCCAGCAGTAAGACAGGGGGATCGGGGGATACGCAGTATTTT
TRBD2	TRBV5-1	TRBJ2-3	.	CASSLELLSGLATDTQYF	TGCGCCAGCAGCTTGGAGTTGCTTAGCGGGCTCGCCACAGATACGCAGTATTTT
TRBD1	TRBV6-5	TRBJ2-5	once	CASRSADRQETQYF	TGTGCCAGCAGGTCCGCGGACAGGCAAGAGACCCAGTACTTC
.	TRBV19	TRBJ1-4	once	CASSPGATNEKLFF	TGTGCCAGTAGTCCGGGAGCAACTAATGAAAAACTGTTTTTT
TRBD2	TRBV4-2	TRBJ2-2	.	CASSQGRQGGSSTGELFF	TGTGCCAGCAGCCAAGGCCGCCAGGGAGGGAGTTCTACCGGGGAGCTGTTTTTT
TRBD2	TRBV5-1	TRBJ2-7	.	CASSLALGGDEQYF	TGCGCCAGCAGCTTGGCCCTCGGGGGGGATGAGCAGTACTTC
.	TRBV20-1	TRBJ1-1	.	CSAEHHAAFF	TGCAGTGCCGAACACCACGCAGCTTTCTTT
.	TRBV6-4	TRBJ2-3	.	CASSFEGTDTQYF	TGTGCCAGCAGCTTTGAGGGGACAGATACGCAGTATTTT
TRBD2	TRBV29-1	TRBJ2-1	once	CSLSLGGVINEQFF	TGCAGCCTCAGTCTGGGGGGGGTTATCAATGAGCAGTTCTTC